This T cell receptor (beta chain) was recorded in a study of T cell repertoires in cytomegalovirus infection. Across the study: Carrying CMV and the relevant HLA type showed in public TCR beta signatures.

Trimming cost V 7 bases and J 0 bases, with 18 bases left between them. The CDR3 is 16 residues long. Germline V gives CDR1 MNHNY, CDR2 SVGAGI (reference sequence). Notes on the study in general: Based on cumulative public TCR beta family frequency, carriers of CMV plus the relevant HLA were identified.

This clonotype was seen just once. No antigen is known for it. TCRdb re-analysed the reads in MiXCR, keeping a single row per CDR3 protein. The data hold some 400,000 distinct CDR3 sequences, with 25% to 40% observed a single time. Sequenced: PBMCs. The receptor comes from a human donor in good health (CMV status not recorded). Some clones in this sample may be carry-over from other donors' samples. The genes are TRBV6-6 and TRBJ1-2; TRBD1 is a possible D gene (6 bases). The CDR3, as DNA: TGTGCCAGCAAGGAGAGGGGGGGCACAACTAACTATGGCTACACCTTC. Translated, it gives CASKERGGTTNYGYTF.